This TCR beta chain was profiled in a study of T cells in Graves' hyperthyroidism and ophthalmopathy. Study-wide results and limits: Most clonotypes expanded in the thyroid (above 0.001) were also present in blood.

The TCR beta CDR3 regions underwent amplification using RNA transcripts as the source. TCR CDR3 underwent first-round RT-PCR with the HTBI primer set. TCRdb re-analysed the multiplex PCR reads in MiXCR, keeping a single row per CDR3 protein. This table holds roughly 360,000 distinct CDR3 sequences, approximately 13% found once. This CDR3 spans 16 amino acids. The V segment lost 0 bases and the J segment 9 bases; nucleotides outside the gene matches: 7. Per the germline V gene, CDR1 is MNHNS and CDR2 is SASEGT. Diagnostic decisions used clinical symptoms, serum thyroxine and TRAb, thyroid ultrasound and orbital computed tomography. PBMCs were sourced from approximately 10 ml fresh peripheral blood. This clonotype was seen ten or more times. The antigen remains unidentified.

The chain uses TRBV6-1 and TRBJ1-6, with 8 bases that match TRBD1. The sequencing input was blood. This clonotype was sampled from a man aged 30 to 39 with Graves' hyperthyroidism that later progressed to Graves' ophthalmopathy. The CDR3 DNA reads TGTGCCAGCAGTGAAGCGCTTCAGGGGGCGGGTTCACCCCTCCACTTT. Its translation: CASSEALQGAGSPLHF.